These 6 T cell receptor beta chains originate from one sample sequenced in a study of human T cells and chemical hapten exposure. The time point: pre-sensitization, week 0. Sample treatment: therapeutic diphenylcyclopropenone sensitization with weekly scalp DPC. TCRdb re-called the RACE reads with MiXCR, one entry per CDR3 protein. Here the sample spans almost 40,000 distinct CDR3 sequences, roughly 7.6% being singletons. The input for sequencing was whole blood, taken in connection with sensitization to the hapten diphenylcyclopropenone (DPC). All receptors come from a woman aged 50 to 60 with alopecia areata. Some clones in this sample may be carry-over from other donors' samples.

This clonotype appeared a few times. Here the CDR3 DNA reads TGTGCCAGCAGTTTAGGCGGAAACACAGATACGCAGTATTTT. It yields the protein CASSLGGNTDTQYF. This chain uses TRBV28 with TRBJ2-3; D not resolved. Trimming stripped 2 bases from V and 2 bases from J, with 8 bases between. The CDR3 runs 14 residues. CDR1 and CDR2 from the germline V gene are MDHEN and SYDVKM.

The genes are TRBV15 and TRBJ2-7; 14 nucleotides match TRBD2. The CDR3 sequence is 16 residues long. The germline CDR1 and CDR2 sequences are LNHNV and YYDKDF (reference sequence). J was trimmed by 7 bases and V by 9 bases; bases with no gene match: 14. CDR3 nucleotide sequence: TGTGCCACTCTGGGGATGACTAGCGGGAGGGCCGGTGAGCAGTACTTC. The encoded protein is CATLGMTSGRAGEQYF. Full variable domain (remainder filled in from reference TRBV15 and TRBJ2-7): DAMVIQNPRYQVTQFGKPVTLSCSQTLNHNVMYWYQQKSSQAPKLLFHYYDKDFNNEADTPDNFQSRRPNTSFCFLDIRSPGLGDTAMYLCATLGMTSGRAGEQYFGPGTRLTVT.

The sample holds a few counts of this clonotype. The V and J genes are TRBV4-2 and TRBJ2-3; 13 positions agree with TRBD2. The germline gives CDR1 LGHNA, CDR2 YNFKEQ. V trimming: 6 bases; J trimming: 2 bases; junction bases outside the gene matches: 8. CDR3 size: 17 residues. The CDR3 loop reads CASSLGLAGADTDTQYF. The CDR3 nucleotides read TGTGCCAGCAGTCTCGGACTAGCGGGAGCCGACACAGATACGCAGTATTTT.

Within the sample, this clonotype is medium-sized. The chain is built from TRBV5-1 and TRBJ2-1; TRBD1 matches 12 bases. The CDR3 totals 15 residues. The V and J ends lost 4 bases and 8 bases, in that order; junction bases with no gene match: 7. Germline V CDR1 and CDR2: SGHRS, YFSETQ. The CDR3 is CASSPTGQGAHEQFF. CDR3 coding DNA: TGCGCCAGCAGCCCCACGGGACAGGGGGCGCATGAGCAGTTCTTC.

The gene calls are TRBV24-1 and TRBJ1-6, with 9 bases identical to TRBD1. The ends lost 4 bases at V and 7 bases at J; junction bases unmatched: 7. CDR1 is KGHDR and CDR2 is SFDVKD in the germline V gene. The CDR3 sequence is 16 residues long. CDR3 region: CATSDLGQGDNSPLHF. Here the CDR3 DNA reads TGTGCCACCAGTGACCTGGGACAGGGAGACAATTCACCCCTCCACTTT.

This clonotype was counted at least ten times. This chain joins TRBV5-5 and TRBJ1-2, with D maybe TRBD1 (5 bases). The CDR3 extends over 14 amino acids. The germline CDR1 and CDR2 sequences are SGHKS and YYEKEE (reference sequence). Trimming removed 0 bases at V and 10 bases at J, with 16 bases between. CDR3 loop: CASSLGGTRDSYTF. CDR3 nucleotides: TGTGCCAGCAGCTTGGGAGGAACCAGGGATTCCTACACCTTC.